The T cell receptor (beta chain) under discussion was sequenced for a study of Graves' ophthalmopathy and Graves' hyperthyroidism. The authors amplified TCR beta CDR3 regions, and they did so from RNA transcripts for repertoire sequencing. RT-PCR was first run with HTBI primers, then multiplex PCR in a second round. A single record per CDR3 protein comes from TCRdb applying MiXCR to the multiplex PCR reads. The sample shows hundreds of thousands of distinct CDR3 sequences, 35% to 50% of them seen only once. With V trimmed by 5 bases and J by 6 bases, 17 bases remained unmatched. The CDR3 is made up of 18 amino acids. Ophthalmopathy in the donors was of moderate-to-severe activity, with CAS ≥3, NOSPECS ≥4 and duration under 3 months.

Sequences were obtained from peripheral blood. The chain couples TRBV12-3 or TRBV12-4 to TRBJ2-7; 12 bases fit TRBD2. This sequence was found in an adult man with Graves' ophthalmopathy. The CDR3 coding sequence is TGTGCCAGCAGTCAACTAGGACTAGCGGGAAGTTCATTGAGCGAGCAGTACTTC. As protein: CASSQLGLAGSSLSEQYF.